The T cell receptor beta chain under discussion was sequenced for a study of technical replicates of blood from a few donors. TCRdb's copy holds only in-frame clones and misses some; the assay was immunoSEQ multiplex PCR. Among roughly 12,000 clones listed, approximately 90% were seen once. Germline V gene data show CDR1 as LNHDA and CDR2 as SQIVND (reference sequence). J was trimmed by 3 bases and V by 4 bases; bases with no gene match: 3. This CDR3 spans 16 amino acids. The chain links TRBV19 to TRBJ2-2; 12 nucleotides align to TRBD2. Source material: PBMCs. This clonotype was obtained from a human donor in good health. DNA of the CDR3: TGTGCCAGTAGTAGGACTAGCGGGATTGACACCGGGGAGCTGTTTTTT. It specifies CASSRTSGIDTGELFF. Combining the CDR3 with reference TRBV19 and TRBJ2-2 gives the whole variable domain DGGITQSPKYLFRKEGQNVTLSCEQNLNHDAMYWYRQDPGQGLRLIYYSQIVNDFQKGDIAEGYSVSREKKESFPLTVTSAQKNPTAFYLCASSRTSGIDTGELFFGEGSRLTVL.